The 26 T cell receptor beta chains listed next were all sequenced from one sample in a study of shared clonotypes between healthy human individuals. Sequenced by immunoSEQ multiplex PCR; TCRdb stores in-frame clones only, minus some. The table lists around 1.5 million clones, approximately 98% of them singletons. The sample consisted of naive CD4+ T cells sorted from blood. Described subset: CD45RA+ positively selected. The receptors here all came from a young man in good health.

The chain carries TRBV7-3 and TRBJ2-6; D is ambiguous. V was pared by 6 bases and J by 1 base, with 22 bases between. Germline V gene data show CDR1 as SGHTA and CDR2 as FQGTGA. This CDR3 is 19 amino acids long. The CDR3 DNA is TGTGCCAGCAGTCCTAACTTACCAGGTCTAGGGTCTGGGGCCAACGTCCTGACTTTC. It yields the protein CASSPNLPGLGSGANVLTF.

The CDR3 DNA reads as TGTGCCAGCAGCATGGGAGGTAACTCCTACAATGAGCAGTTCTTC. It yields the protein CASSMGGNSYNEQFF. The chain is built from TRBV9 and TRBJ2-1; TRBD2 might be the D (6 bases). Per the germline V gene, CDR1 is SGDLS and CDR2 is YYNGEE. This CDR3 has 15 residues. The V and J ends lost 4 bases and 0 bases respectively, with 11 bases between them.

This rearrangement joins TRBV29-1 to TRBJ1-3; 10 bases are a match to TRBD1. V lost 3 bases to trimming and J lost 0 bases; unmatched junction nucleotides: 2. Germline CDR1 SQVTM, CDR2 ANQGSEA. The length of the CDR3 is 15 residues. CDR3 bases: TGCAGCGTTGAGCGGACAGGGGGCTCTGGAAACACCATATATTTT. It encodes CSVERTGGSGNTIYF. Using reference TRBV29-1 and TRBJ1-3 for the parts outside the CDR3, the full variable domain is SAVISQKPSRDICQRGTSLTIQCQVDSQVTMMFWYRQQPGQSLTLIATANQGSEATYESGFVIDKFPISRPNLTFSTLTVSNMSPEDSSIYLCSVERTGGSGNTIYFGEGSWLTVV.

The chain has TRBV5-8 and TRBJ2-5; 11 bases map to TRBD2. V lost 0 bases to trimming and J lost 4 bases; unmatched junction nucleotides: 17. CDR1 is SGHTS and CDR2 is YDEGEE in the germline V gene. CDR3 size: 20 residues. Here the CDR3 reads CASSLGTDLLAGAGGETQYF. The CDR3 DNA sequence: TGTGCCAGCAGCTTGGGGACGGATTTACTAGCGGGAGCGGGAGGAGAGACCCAGTACTTC. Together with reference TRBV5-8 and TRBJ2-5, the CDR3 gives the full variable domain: EAGVTQSPTHLIKTRGQQATLRCSPISGHTSVYWYQQALGLGLQFLLWYDEGEERNRGNFPPRFSGRQFPNYSSELNVNALELEDSALYLCASSLGTDLLAGAGGETQYFGPGTRLLVL.

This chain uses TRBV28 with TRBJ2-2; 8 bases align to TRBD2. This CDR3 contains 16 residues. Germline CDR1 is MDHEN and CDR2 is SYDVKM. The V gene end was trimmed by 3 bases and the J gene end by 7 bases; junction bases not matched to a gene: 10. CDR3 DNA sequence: TGTGCCAGCAGTTTGCCCATGGGACTAGGGTTCGGGGAGCTGTTTTTT. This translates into CASSLPMGLGFGELFF.

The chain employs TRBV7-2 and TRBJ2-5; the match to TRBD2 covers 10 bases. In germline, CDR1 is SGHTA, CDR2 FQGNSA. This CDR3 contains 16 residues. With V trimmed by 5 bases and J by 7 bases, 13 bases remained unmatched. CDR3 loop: CASSPHSGRTLGTQYF. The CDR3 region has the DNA TGTGCCAGCAGCCCCCATAGCGGGAGGACATTAGGGACCCAGTACTTC.

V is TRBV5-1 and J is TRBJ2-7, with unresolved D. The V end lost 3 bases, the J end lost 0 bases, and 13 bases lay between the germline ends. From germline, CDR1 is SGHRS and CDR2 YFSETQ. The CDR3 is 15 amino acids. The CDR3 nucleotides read TGCGCCAGCAGCTCGCTAACTGCGAGCTCCTACGAGCAGTACTTC. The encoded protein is CASSSLTASSYEQYF.

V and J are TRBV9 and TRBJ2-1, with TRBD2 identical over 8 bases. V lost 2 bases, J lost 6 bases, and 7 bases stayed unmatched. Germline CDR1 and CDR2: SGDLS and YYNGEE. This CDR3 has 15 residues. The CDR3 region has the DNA TGTGCCAGCAGCGTTTTGGGGCGGGAGGCCAATGAGCAGTTCTTC. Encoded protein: CASSVLGREANEQFF. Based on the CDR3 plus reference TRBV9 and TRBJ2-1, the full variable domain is DSGVTQTPKHLITATGQRVTLRCSPRSGDLSVYWYQQSLDQGLQFLIQYYNGEERAKGNILERFSAQQFPDLHSELNLSSLELGDSALYFCASSVLGREANEQFFGPGTRLTVL.

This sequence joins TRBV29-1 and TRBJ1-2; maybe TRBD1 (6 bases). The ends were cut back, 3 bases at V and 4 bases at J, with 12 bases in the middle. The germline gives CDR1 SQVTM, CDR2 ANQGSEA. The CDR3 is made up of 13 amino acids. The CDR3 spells CSVDGGRGYGYTF. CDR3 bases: TGCAGCGTTGACGGGGGCAGGGGCTATGGCTACACCTTC. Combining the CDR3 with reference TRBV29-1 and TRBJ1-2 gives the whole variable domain SAVISQKPSRDICQRGTSLTIQCQVDSQVTMMFWYRQQPGQSLTLIATANQGSEATYESGFVIDKFPISRPNLTFSTLTVSNMSPEDSSIYLCSVDGGRGYGYTFGSGTRLTVV.

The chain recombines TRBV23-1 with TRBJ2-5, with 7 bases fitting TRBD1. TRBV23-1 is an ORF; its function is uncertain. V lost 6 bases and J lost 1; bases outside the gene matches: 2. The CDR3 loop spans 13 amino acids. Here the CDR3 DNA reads TGCGCCAGCAGGGGACAGCCCCAAGAGACCCAGTACTTC. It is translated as CASRGQPQETQYF.

The chain's CDR3 is CSGRQGNGYTF. The CDR3 DNA sequence: TGCAGCGGCCGACAGGGTAATGGCTACACCTTC. This chain links TRBV29-1 with TRBJ1-2; 7 bases align to TRBD1. CDR3 length: 11 amino acids. CDR1 is SQVTM and CDR2 is ANQGSEA in the germline V gene. Unmatched junction bases numbered 5, after V lost 7 bases and J lost 6 bases.

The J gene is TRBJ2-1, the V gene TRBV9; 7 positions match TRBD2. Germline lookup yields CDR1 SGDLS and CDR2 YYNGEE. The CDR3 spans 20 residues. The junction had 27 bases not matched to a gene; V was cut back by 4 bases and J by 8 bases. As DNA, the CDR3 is TGTGCCAGCAGCCCCCCCATAACGGGAGGACCTTCGAGGGCTTTCGATGAGCAGTTCTTC. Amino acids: CASSPPITGGPSRAFDEQFF.

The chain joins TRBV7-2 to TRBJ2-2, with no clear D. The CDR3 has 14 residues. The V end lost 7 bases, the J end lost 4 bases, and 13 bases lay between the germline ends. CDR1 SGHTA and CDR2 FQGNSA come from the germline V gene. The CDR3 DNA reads TGTGCCAGCAACTCCGACCGGATCACCGGGGAGCTGTTTTTT. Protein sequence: CASNSDRITGELFF.

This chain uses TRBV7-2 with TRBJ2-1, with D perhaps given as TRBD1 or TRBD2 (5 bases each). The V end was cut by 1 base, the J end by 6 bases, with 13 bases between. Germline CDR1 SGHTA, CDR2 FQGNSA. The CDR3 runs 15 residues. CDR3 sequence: CASSLVWGSGNEQFF. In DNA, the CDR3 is TGTGCCAGCAGCTTAGTTTGGGGGAGCGGCAATGAGCAGTTCTTC.

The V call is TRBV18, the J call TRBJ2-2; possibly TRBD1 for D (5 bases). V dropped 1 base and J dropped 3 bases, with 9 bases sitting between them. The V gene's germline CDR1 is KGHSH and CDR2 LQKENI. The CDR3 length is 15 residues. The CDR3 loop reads CASSPQTGHTGELFF. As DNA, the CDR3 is TGTGCCAGCTCACCACAAACAGGTCACACCGGGGAGCTGTTTTTT.

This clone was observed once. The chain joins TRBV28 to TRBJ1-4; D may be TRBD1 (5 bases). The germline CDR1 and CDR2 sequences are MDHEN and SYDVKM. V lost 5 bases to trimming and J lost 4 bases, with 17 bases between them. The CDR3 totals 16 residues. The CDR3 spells CASSDSPGLLNEKLFF. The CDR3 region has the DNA TGTGCCAGCAGTGATAGTCCGGGACTGCTTAATGAAAAACTGTTTTTT. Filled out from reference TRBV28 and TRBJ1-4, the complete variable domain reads DVKVTQSSRYLVKRTGEKVFLECVQDMDHENMFWYRQDPGLGLRLIYFSYDVKMKEKGDIPEGYSVSREKKERFSLILESASTNQTSMYLCASSDSPGLLNEKLFFGSGTQLSVL.

This CDR3 is CASRALAGDPRVQFF. CDR3 DNA: TGCGCCAGCAGAGCACTAGCGGGAGACCCGAGGGTGCAGTTCTTC. The chain uses TRBV10-2 and TRBJ2-1; 11 bases agree with TRBD2. The CDR3 length is 15 residues. The trim removed 6 bases at V and 12 bases at J, leaving 13 bases unmatched. CDR1 is WSHSY and CDR2 is SAAADI in the germline V gene.

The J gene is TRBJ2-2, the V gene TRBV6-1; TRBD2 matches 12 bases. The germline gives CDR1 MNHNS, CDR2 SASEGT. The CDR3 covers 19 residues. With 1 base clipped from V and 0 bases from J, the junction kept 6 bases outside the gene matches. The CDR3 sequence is CASSEVWLAGGSNTGELFF. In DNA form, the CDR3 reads TGTGCCAGCAGTGAAGTGTGGCTAGCGGGAGGGTCGAACACCGGGGAGCTGTTTTTT.

CDR3 protein: CASSESTGVLYNEQFF. The CDR3 coding sequence is TGCGCCAGCAGTGAGTCGACAGGGGTTTTATACAATGAGCAGTTCTTC. The rearrangement joins TRBV10-2 to TRBJ2-1, with 8 bases fitting TRBD1. V shed 0 bases, J shed 4 bases, and the junction held 5 bases outside the gene matches. The germline CDR1 and CDR2 sequences are WSHSY and SAAADI. This CDR3 is 16 amino acids long.

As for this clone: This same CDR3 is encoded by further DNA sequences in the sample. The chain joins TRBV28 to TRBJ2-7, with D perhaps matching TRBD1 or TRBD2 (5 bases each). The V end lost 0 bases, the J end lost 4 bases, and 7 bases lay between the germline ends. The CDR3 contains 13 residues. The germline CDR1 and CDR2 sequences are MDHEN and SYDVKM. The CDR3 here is CASSLWGRYEQYF. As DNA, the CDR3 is TGTGCCAGCAGTTTATGGGGACGGTACGAGCAGTACTTC.

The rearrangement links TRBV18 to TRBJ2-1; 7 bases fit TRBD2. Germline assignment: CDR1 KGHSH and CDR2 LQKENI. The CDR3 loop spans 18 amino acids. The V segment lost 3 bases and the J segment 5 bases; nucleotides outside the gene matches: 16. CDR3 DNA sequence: TGTGCCAGCTCACCCGAGTGGGGGTCTTCTGCGGGGGACAATGAGCAGTTCTTC. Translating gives CASSPEWGSSAGDNEQFF. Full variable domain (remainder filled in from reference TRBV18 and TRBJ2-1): NAGVMQNPRHLVRRRGQEARLRCSPMKGHSHVYWYRQLPEEGLKFMVYLQKENIIDESGMPKERFSAEFPKEGPSILRIQQVVRGDSAAYFCASSPEWGSSAGDNEQFFGPGTRLTVL.

DNA for the CDR3: TGTGCCAGCAGTCATAACAGCCGTCGAGGCTACACCTTC. This encodes CASSHNSRRGYTF. This rearrangement joins TRBV27 to TRBJ1-2; D uncertain. Per the germline V gene, CDR1 is MNHEY and CDR2 is SMNVEV (reference sequence). The CDR3 is 13 amino acids. V dropped 5 bases and J dropped 8 bases, with 15 bases sitting between them.

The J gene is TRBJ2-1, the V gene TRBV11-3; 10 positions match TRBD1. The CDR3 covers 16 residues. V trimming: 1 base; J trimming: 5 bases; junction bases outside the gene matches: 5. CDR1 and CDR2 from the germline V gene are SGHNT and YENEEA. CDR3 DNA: TGTGCCAGCAGCTTAGGGGGGACAGGGGCGAACAATGAGCAGTTCTTC. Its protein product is CASSLGGTGANNEQFF.

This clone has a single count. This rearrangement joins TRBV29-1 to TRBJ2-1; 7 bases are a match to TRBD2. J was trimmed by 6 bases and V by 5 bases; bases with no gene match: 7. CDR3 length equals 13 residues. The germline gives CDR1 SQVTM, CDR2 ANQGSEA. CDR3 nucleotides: TGCAGCGTTCAGCGGGATAGGGTCAATGAGCAGTTCTTC. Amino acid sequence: CSVQRDRVNEQFF.

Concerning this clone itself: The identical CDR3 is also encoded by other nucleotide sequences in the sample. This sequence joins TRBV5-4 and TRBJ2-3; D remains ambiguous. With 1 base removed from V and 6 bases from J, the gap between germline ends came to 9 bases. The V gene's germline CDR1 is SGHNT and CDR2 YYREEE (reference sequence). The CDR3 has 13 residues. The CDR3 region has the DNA TGTGCCAGCAGCTTGCAAGGCCCGGATACGCAGTATTTT. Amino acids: CASSLQGPDTQYF. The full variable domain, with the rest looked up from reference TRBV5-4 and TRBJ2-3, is ETGVTQSPTHLIKTRGQQVTLRCSSQSGHNTVSWYQQALGQGPQFIFQYYREEENGRGNFPPRFSGLQFPNYSSELNVNALELDDSALYLCASSLQGPDTQYFGPGTRLTVL.

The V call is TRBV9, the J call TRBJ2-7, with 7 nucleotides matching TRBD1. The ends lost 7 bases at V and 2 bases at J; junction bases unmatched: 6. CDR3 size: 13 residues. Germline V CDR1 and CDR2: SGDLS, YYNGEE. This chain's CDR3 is CASAPQGAYEQYF. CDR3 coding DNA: TGTGCCAGCGCCCCGCAGGGGGCCTACGAGCAGTACTTC.